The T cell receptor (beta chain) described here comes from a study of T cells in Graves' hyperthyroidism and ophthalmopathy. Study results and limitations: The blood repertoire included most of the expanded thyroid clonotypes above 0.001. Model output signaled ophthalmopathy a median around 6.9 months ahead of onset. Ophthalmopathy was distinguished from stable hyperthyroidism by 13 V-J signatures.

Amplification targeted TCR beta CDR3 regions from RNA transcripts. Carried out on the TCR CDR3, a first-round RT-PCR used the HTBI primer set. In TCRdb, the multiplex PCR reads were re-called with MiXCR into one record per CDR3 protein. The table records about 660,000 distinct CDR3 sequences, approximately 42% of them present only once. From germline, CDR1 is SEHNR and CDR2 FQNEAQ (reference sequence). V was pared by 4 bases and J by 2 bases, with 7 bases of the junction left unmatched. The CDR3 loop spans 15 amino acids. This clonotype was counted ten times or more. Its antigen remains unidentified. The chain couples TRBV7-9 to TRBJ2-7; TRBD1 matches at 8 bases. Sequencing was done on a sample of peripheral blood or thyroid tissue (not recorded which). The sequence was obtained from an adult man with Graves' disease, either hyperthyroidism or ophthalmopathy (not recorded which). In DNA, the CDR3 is TGTGCCAGCAGCTCACCTTCCAGGGGGCCCTACGAGCAGTACTTC. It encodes CASSSPSRGPYEQYF.